This T cell receptor (beta chain) was captured by sequencing in a study of Ad26.COV2.S vaccination and SARS-CoV-2 variants (dated by TCRdb to about 2021). About the investigation overall: Vaccine-arm donors were drawn from COV1001, a multicentre, randomized, double-blind, placebo-controlled phase I-IIa trial of Ad26.COV2.S in healthy adults. TCRbeta repertoire sequencing served as the tool for gauging how specific and how broad the SARS-CoV-2-reactive T cell receptors were following Ad26.COV2.S vaccination. Throughout the experiments and outcome assessment, investigators stayed blinded to trial group allocation. Ad26.COV2.S was administered intramuscularly at a dose of 5x10^10 or 1x10^11 viral particles, either as one shot or as two shots given 56 days apart. The TCR-sequenced set comprised approximately 32 samples: about 19 Ad26.COV2.S vaccine recipients, 5 placebo recipients and 8 SARS-CoV-2 convalescent individuals. Trial participants were randomized into five groups of five: low-dose or high-dose Ad26.COV2.S given once or twice, or placebo on both occasions.

Paper-wide results and their limitations: Comparing responses between vaccine doses or regimens was not something the study was powered to do. According to the authors, total T cell responses may have been underestimated by the TCR breadth and depth analyses. After vaccination, substantial breadth of spike-specific CD8+ and CD4+ T cell responses was reported. Comparable non-spike TCR breadth was observed between vaccine and placebo recipients, consistent with only spike being contained in the vaccine. Ad26.COV2.S recipients had higher spike-specific TCR breadth than placebo recipients (P = 0.0014).

With respect to this clone: The specificity of this receptor is unknown. No much larger clonotype is one base removed from it; base qualities were not supplied.

The sample's treatment or condition, from its label and the paper: 15 to 20 received Ad26.COV2.S at low or high dose, single or two shots; roughly five received placebo; per-sample allocation not given. Repertoires of vaccine and placebo recipients were sequenced from samples taken on day 63 after the first injection. Between 29 July and 7 August 2020, Cohort 1b enrolled some 25 adults aged 18-55 years at one site in Boston, USA. Ad26.COV2.S consisted of a replication-incompetent adenovirus type 26 vector by which a prefusion-stabilized SARS-CoV-2 spike protein from the original Wuhan strain was expressed. TCRbeta CDR3 regions were sequenced with the immunoSEQ Assay. After extraction, genomic DNA underwent amplification by bias-controlled multiplex PCR, followed by high-throughput sequencing. The authors' pipeline ran thus. Collapsing and filtering of sequences were performed to quantify the absolute abundance of each unique TCRbeta CDR3 region. T cell fraction was estimated by normalizing TCRbeta template counts to usable DNA, with usable DNA measured through amplification of reference genes found in all nucleated cells. Repertoire TCRs were annotated as SARS-CoV-2-specific when V gene, CDR3 amino acid sequence and J gene were exactly matched to a known reactive TCR set. The reference SARS-CoV-2 TCR set came from MIRA and was filtered for enrichment in COVID-19-positive ImmuneCODE repertoires, removing public or cross-reactive TCRs. Using the MIRA antigens, annotated TCRs were further analysed by specific ORF or by position within an ORF. Breadth was defined as the number of annotated unique rearrangements divided by the total number of unique productive rearrangements, and depth was defined as the summed frequency of the annotated unique rearrangements. TCR breadth was compared between groups using two-sided Wilcoxon rank-sum tests. What TCRdb holds here is the immuneACCESS table cut down to in-frame rearrangements. Part of the clones is not present; checked against another copy, under half of the missing clones reflect an unresolved V gene, and the others are unexplained. V and J calls and clone size follow that table, whereas D and trimming were derived from the DNA. Recorded for this sample are almost 400,000 clones; 70% to 90% of them occurred a single time. 1.9% of the sample is in the top ten clones.

The germline V gene encodes CDR1 KGHDR and CDR2 SFDVKD. V is shortened by 3 bases, J by 3 bases, and the region joining them spans 9 bases. From its cysteine to its phenylalanine, the CDR3 spans 14 amino acids. The entry retains the CDR3 DNA only, 42 bases that are in frame from base 1. The rearrangement joined TRBV24-1 to TRBJ2-3, with no confident D gene call. Specimen: peripheral blood, collected in a trial of Ad26.COV2.S vaccine versus placebo. The sequence derives from a person between 18 and 59 years old who received the Ad26.COV2.S COVID-19 vaccine or a placebo. The nucleotide sequence reads TGTGCCACCAGTGATGTCGCACGGACAGATACGCAGTATTTT. Its protein reads: CATSDVARTDTQYF.